The 4 T cell receptor beta chains below all came from one sample that was sequenced in a study of T cell clonality in common variable immunodeficiency. Their recognized antigens are unknown. Study-level points and caveats: Fewer deletions and N-nucleotide insertions were reportedly seen in common variable immunodeficiency TCR beta sequences.

Here immunoSEQ multiplex PCR was the method, and the copy in TCRdb shows in-frame clones only, minus some. The listing contains some 15,000 clones. Sequenced input: peripheral blood mononuclear cells. The receptors here all came from a human donor with common variable immunodeficiency.

The DNA read from the CDR3 is TGTGCCAGCAAAGGGCGGAACACTGAA. It translates to CASKGRNTE. The whole CDR3 is CASKGRNTEAFF. The chain employs TRBV3-1 (or the pseudogene TRBV3-2) and TRBJ1-1; D is ambiguous. Read data end 3 residues before the CDR3 end; the end is taken from the germline J gene. V was shortened by 7 bases and J by 1 base, with 7 bases between the two germline ends. The CDR3 is 12 residues long. CDR1 is LGHDT, CDR2 YNNKEL, per germline (reference sequence).

The CDR3 sequence: CASSLKGPIGSYEQYF. CDR3 DNA, as far as it was read: TGTGCCAGCAGCTTAAAAGGCCCAATAGGGTCCTACGAG. The gene calls are TRBV7-3 and TRBJ2-7; D not resolved. Read coverage stops 3 residues before the CDR3 terminus; the germline J gene supplies the remainder. V was clipped by 1 base and J by 1 base, with 14 bases between them. CDR1 is SGHTA, CDR2 FQGTGA, per germline. The CDR3 is 16 amino acids.

Incomplete CDR3 DNA: TGTGCCACTCGCAGGGGATTCGGGGAGGGCAATCAGCCC. It yields the protein CATRRGFGEGNQP. The complete CDR3 reads CATRRGFGEGNQPQHF. This chain connects TRBV19 to TRBJ1-5; perhaps TRBD1 as D (6 bases). The read ends 3 residues early relative to the CDR3; the germline J gene fills the gap. CDR3 length: 16 amino acids. Trimming took 10 bases from V and 2 from J, leaving 21 bases between them. Germline lookup yields CDR1 LNHDA and CDR2 SQIVND (reference sequence).

As concerns this clone: The DNA ends 3 residues before the CDR3 does, and the rest of the CDR3 is filled in from the germline J gene. V is TRBV19 and J is TRBJ2-7; D unclear. V lost 7 bases and J 0 bases, leaving 10 bases between the germline ends. The germline V gene has CDR1 LNHDA and CDR2 SQIVND (reference sequence). There are 13 residues in the CDR3. The sequenced CDR3 bases are TGTGCCAGTAAGAAGGCCAGCTCCTACGAG. It specifies CASKKASSYE. The entire CDR3 is CASKKASSYEQYF.